This record covers a single T cell receptor (beta chain). These data come from a study of blood T cell repertoires in COVID-19. Study details: Donors in the United States, Italy and Spain gave samples during acute or convalescent COVID-19. PBMCs, B-cell-depleted T cells, or T cells provided the cDNA or gDNA that made up the material.

In the original processing: Using reference gene primer amplification, nucleated cell counts were estimated. Method: immunoSEQ multiplex PCR; TCRdb's copy keeps in-frame clones and lacks some. The DNA gave D and trimming, while V, J and clone size come from that table. The sample lists some 350,000 clones; around 91% were seen once. The germline gives CDR1 GTSNPN, CDR2 SVGIG (reference sequence). V was pared by 8 bases and J by 6 bases, with 21 bases between. The CDR3 is 14 amino acids. Sample: peripheral blood. The chain has TRBV30 and TRBJ2-3; a possible D gene is TRBD1 (7 bases). The TCR was taken from a woman under 30 who had recovered from COVID-19. This chain's CDR3 is CAGGQGGGWDTQYF. CDR3 nucleotides: TGTGCCGGAGGGCAGGGGGGAGGATGGGATACGCAGTATTTT.